Given below is one T cell receptor beta chain in context. This clone's antigen is unknown. The input lacks base qualities; no much larger clone sits a single base away. Within the sample, other DNA sequences also encode this same CDR3. The meaning of the sample's time point label: baseline before first vaccination. Vaccinee samples were obtained from the UK trials COV001 and COV002, which included a single-blind randomized controlled phase 2/3 trial of AZD1222 (ChAdOx1 nCoV-19) in healthy adults. Trial participant PBMC samples were collected at day 0 and day 28 after the second dose for TCRbeta chain sequencing. This entry belongs to a study of T cell responses to AZD1222 COVID-19 vaccine (dated by TCRdb to the early 2020s). In terms of the full investigation: AZD1222 recipients whose second dose came at about 4 weeks and those whose second dose came at about 12 weeks were combined into one group, since spike-specific TCR depth and breadth did not differ between the two schedules. Trial participants were enrolled by age into 18-55, 56-69 and 70-plus year subgroups, with 148, 28 and 57 TCR-sequenced participants respectively. TCR sequencing covered over 230 trial participants: 207 given two doses of AZD1222 and about 26 given two doses of MenACWY control vaccine.

The CDR3 regions of human TCRbeta chains were subjected to immunosequencing. Per the original workflow: Repertoire TCRs were checked for matches against a reference library of SARS-CoV-2-specific TCRs that had been generated using the MIRA antigen-specificity platform. Breadth was defined as the fraction of unique TCRs that were SARS-CoV-2-associated. Depth was defined as the fraction of total T cells that were SARS-CoV-2-associated. Using the MIRA data, each spike-specific TCR was mapped to the spike region that the TCR reacts to and placed in a CD4 or CD8 class. Log10-transformed breadth and depth values were compared by one-way ANOVA with Sidak's multiple comparisons tests. The table was pulled from immuneACCESS by TCRdb, which kept in-frame rearrangements only. Such tables lose some clones; where checked, under half of the loss comes from unresolved V genes, and the rest has no known cause. V and J calls and clone size follow that table, whereas D and trimming were derived from the DNA. The sample includes 200,000 or so clones, with 90% to 95% observed a single time. Roughly 10% of the sample lies in the top ten.

What the authors observed across the whole study: Participants were mostly white British and included more females than males, and it was suggested by the authors that clonal diversity may have been underestimated. In the small 56-69-year group, the increase in depth fell short of significance, most likely because of low power. Conclusions about previously exposed vaccinees were limited because only a handful of AZD1222 recipients were SARS-CoV-2 seropositive at baseline. Vaccine-associated CD4 TCRs spanned the whole spike protein, with dominant responses in regions 160-218 and 743-854. No day 14 peak-response samples were available, so repertoires were characterized only after the peak T cell response. Spike-specific TCR breadth and depth rose significantly after two AZD1222 doses compared with day 0 and with MenACWY recipients. Reportedly, close to half of the unique spike-specific TCRs recognized epitopes lying outside the regions that are mutated in the B.1.351 and B.1.1.7 variants.

The CDR3 goes from the cysteine to the phenylalanine over 14 residues. Just CDR3 DNA is preserved here, 42 bases in frame from base 1. In the germline V gene (reference sequence), CDR1 corresponds to MNHEY and CDR2 to SMNVEV. V drops 5 bases and J drops 2 bases, leaving 13 bases in between. The chain couples TRBV27 to TRBJ2-7; the D gene may be TRBD1 or TRBD2, since each aligns over 6 bases. This material consisted of peripheral blood, taken on day 0 of AZD1222 vaccination. The source of this sequence is an adult in good health. The DNA sequence reads TGTGCCAGCAGTCCCTCTCGGGGGCCCTACGAGCAGTACTTC. This encodes CASSPSRGPYEQYF.